The 26 T cell receptor beta chains below all came from one sample that was sequenced in a study of low-dose radiotherapy and immunotherapy resistance in tumors. Covering alpha and beta chains, TRAV- and TRBV-specific primers were used for the first-strand cDNA. Over roughly 18 PCR cycles, TCRs were amplified from a constant-region primer and V-primer adapter. TCRdb called the reads again in MiXCR, with one record for every CDR3 protein. This table holds tens of thousands of distinct CDR3 sequences, around 17% found once. Time point indicated: before trial treatment. The input for sequencing was PBMCs, taken before treatment. Every receptor here comes from a male donor with prostate cancer.

This clonotype is medium-sized. The chain employs TRBV29-1 and TRBJ2-7; D uncertain. V lost 5 bases, J lost 5 bases, and 13 bases lay in between. The V gene's germline CDR1 is SQVTM and CDR2 ANQGSEA. The CDR3 contains 12 residues. In DNA, the CDR3 is TGCAGCGTTCGTCTGCAGGCGGACGAGCAGTACTTC. This translates into CSVRLQADEQYF.

The sample holds many counts of this clonotype. DNA of the CDR3: TGCAGCGTTGCGCAGGGAGACTATGGCTACACCTTC. Translating gives CSVAQGDYGYTF. This chain joins TRBV29-1 and TRBJ1-2, with a tentative D call TRBD1 (5 bases). V was clipped by 4 bases and J by 3 bases, with 9 bases between them. This CDR3 spans 12 amino acids. Germline CDR1 reads SQVTM; CDR2 reads ANQGSEA.

Comment on this clonotype: It is unclear where the CDR3 begins or ends on the DNA, so no DNA is shown, and the CDR3 is as TCRdb lists it. V is TRBV19 and J is TRBJ2-2; the listed D gene, TRBD2, was not tested against the DNA. The length of the CDR3 is 17 amino acids, counting both ends. The germline V gene has CDR1 LNHDA and CDR2 SQIVND (reference sequence). The CDR3 reads CASSFASGDTGELFFFF.

This clonotype was seen many times. One end of the junction does not line up with germline, which may come from a read error. CDR3: CASGGSGEEKF. CDR3 in DNA: TGTGCCAGCGGGGGGAGCGGGGAGGAAAAGTTC. The chain couples TRBV6-2 or TRBV6-3 to TRBJ2-5, with 7 positions matching TRBD2. This CDR3 is 11 amino acids long. Germline V gene sequence: CDR1 MNHEY, CDR2 SVGEGT.

This clonotype appeared many times. This chain links TRBV12-3 or TRBV12-4 with TRBJ2-7; TRBD1 matches at 9 bases. This CDR3 has 14 residues. The V gene end was trimmed by 5 bases and the J gene end by 2 bases; junction bases not matched to a gene: 4. CDR3: CASSHRDRAYEQYF. The DNA for the CDR3 is TGTGCCAGCAGTCACCGGGACAGGGCCTACGAGCAGTACTTC.

This clonotype was observed many times. The chain employs TRBV19 and TRBJ1-6, with D unclear. The CDR3 contains 15 residues. Per germline, CDR1 LNHDA and CDR2 SQIVND (reference sequence). V dropped 5 bases and J dropped 2 bases, with 10 bases sitting between them. The DNA for the CDR3 is TGTGCCAGTAGTGAGAAAGATGCCTATAATTCACCCCTCCACTTT. This encodes CASSEKDAYNSPLHF.

V is TRBV13 and J is TRBJ1-1; D remains ambiguous. The CDR3 is 15 residues long. Trimming removed 4 bases from V and 1 base from J, with 13 bases in between. The germline gives CDR1 PRHDT, CDR2 FYEKMQ (reference sequence). The CDR3 spells CASSYRVGSNTEAFF. The CDR3 nucleotides read TGTGCCAGCAGCTATAGGGTTGGTTCGAACACTGAAGCTTTCTTT.

This clonotype has at least ten counts. This rearrangement joins TRBV20-1 to TRBJ2-5; 7 bases agree with TRBD1. Losses at the gene ends were 7 bases for V and 2 bases for J; bases not matched to a gene: 13. Germline V gene data show CDR1 as DFQATT and CDR2 as SNEGSKA (reference sequence). The CDR3 runs 15 residues. DNA for the CDR3: TGCAGTGTCGGACAGGCAGGGACGCCACAAGAGACCCAGTACTTC. Protein sequence: CSVGQAGTPQETQYF.

This clonotype was seen ten or more times. The genes are TRBV6-2 or TRBV6-3 and TRBJ2-7; D uncertain. V dropped 2 bases and J dropped 7 bases, with 24 bases sitting between them. The CDR3 spans 17 residues. CDR1 is MNHEY, CDR2 SVGEGT, per germline. This chain's CDR3 is CASSYDLTKQLLGEQYF. The CDR3 DNA reads as TGTGCCAGCAGTTACGACCTAACTAAACAGCTCCTAGGGGAGCAGTACTTC.

This clonotype was seen repeatedly, ten times or more. The chain combines TRBV20-1 with TRBJ2-7, with D perhaps matching TRBD1 or TRBD2 (6 bases each). The CDR3 is made up of 14 amino acids. Trimming pared 3 bases from V and 4 bases from J, leaving 16 bases between. CDR1 and CDR2 (germline): DFQATT, SNEGSKA (reference sequence). The CDR3 DNA reads TGCAGTGCTAGTAGACACGGGGGCAGATACGAGCAGTACTTC. Its translation is CSASRHGGRYEQYF.

This clonotype was seen repeatedly, ten times or more. The chain employs TRBV2 and TRBJ2-1; TRBD1 is a possible D gene (6 bases). The CDR3 length is 16 residues. With 7 bases removed from V and 2 bases from J, the gap between germline ends came to 18 bases. Per the germline V gene, CDR1 is SNHLY and CDR2 is FYNNEI. CDR3 sequence: CASTRDGQGTYNEQFF. The DNA for the CDR3 is TGTGCCAGCACCCGTGACGGCCAGGGGACCTACAATGAGCAGTTCTTC.

This clonotype was counted ten times or more. The V and J genes are TRBV28 and TRBJ2-6; D possibly corresponds to TRBD1 (5 bases). The CDR3 consists of 14 residues. Trimming pared 8 bases from V and 1 base from J, leaving 9 bases between. CDR1 and CDR2 from the germline V gene are MDHEN and SYDVKM. The CDR3 DNA reads as TGTGCCAGCGGCCGACAGTCTGGGGCCAACGTCCTGACTTTC. As protein: CASGRQSGANVLTF.

Concerning this clonotype itself: With only one base between it and a far larger clone, this is likely a read error. Lacking the conserved final phenylalanine or tryptophan, this CDR3 likely reflects a read error. V usage is TRBV5-1 and J usage is TRBJ1-5, with TRBD1 matching 8 bases. Germline V CDR1 and CDR2: SGHRS, YFSETQ. The CDR3 covers 16 residues. The CDR3 loop reads CASSSTGQGENQPQHL. DNA for the CDR3: TGTGCCAGCAGCTCCACCGGACAGGGCGAGAATCAGCCCCAGCATTTG.

This clonotype has a count of ten or more. The gene calls are TRBV4-1 and TRBJ2-5; D might be TRBD1 or TRBD2, each matching 5 bases. Trimming shortened V by 4 bases and J by 4 bases, and 13 bases separated the two germline ends. Per the germline V gene, CDR1 is MGHRA and CDR2 is YSYEKL. The CDR3 has 14 residues. The CDR3 region is CASSPPSGGETQYF. The CDR3 nucleotides are TGCGCCAGCAGCCCCCCGAGTGGGGGAGAGACCCAGTACTTC.

This clonotype was observed a handful of times. For the CDR3, the DNA is TGCGCCAGCAGCCTGGGACTAGCGAAGGAGTCGGATACGCAGTATTTT. It translates to CASSLGLAKESDTQYF. The chain joins TRBV5-1 to TRBJ2-3; 10 bases match TRBD2. Losses at the gene ends were 4 bases for V and 6 bases for J; bases not matched to a gene: 11. This CDR3 spans 16 amino acids. Germline assignment: CDR1 SGHRS and CDR2 YFSETQ.

Relative to its sample, this clonotype is medium-sized (0.01 to 0.1%). The rearrangement joins TRBV6-2 or TRBV6-3 to TRBJ1-1; D is ambiguous. V gave up 2 bases and J gave up 3 bases, with 7 bases separating them. The CDR3 has 13 residues. Germline assignment: CDR1 MNHEY and CDR2 SVGEGT. CDR3 coding DNA: TGTGCCAGCAGTTACGGGTCTTACACTGAAGCTTTCTTT. Protein sequence: CASSYGSYTEAFF.

Worth noting for this clonotype: Since a far larger clone is one base different, this is likely a read error. The rearrangement links TRBV25-1 to TRBJ2-7, with 13 nucleotides matching TRBD2. Germline assignment: CDR1 MGHDK and CDR2 SYGVNS. V gave up 4 bases and J gave up 7 bases; unmatched junction bases: 7. The CDR3 is 15 residues long. The CDR3 nucleotides read TGTGCCAGCAGTGGGACTAGCGGGGGTTTGGATGAGCAGTACTTC. Residues: CASSGTSGGLDEQYF.

This clonotype was seen only once. The chain uses TRBV5-3 and TRBJ2-1, with D perhaps matching TRBD2 (5 bases). TRBV5-3 is known as an ORF, though its function is uncertain. Trimming shortened V by 8 bases and J by 7 bases, and 16 bases separated the two germline ends. The CDR3 totals 13 residues. The CDR3 region has the DNA TGTGCCAGCAGCATCGACACGGGGAATGAGCAGTTCTTC. Its protein product is CASSIDTGNEQFF.

This clonotype appeared many times. The chain carries TRBV27 and TRBJ2-3, with D maybe TRBD2 (6 bases). From germline, CDR1 is MNHEY and CDR2 SMNVEV (reference sequence). CDR3 length equals 18 residues. V dropped 4 bases and J dropped 4 bases, with 24 bases sitting between them. Here the CDR3 reads CASSSPTATRGEADTQYF. CDR3 in DNA: TGTGCCAGCAGTTCCCCAACCGCGACTAGAGGGGAGGCAGATACGCAGTATTTT.

The DNA for the CDR3 is TGTGCCAGTAGACCGACAGGGGGTGGTGAGCAGTTCTTC. Protein product: CASRPTGGGEQFF. The chain is built from TRBV19 and TRBJ2-1; 9 bases align to TRBD1. Germline CDR1 LNHDA, CDR2 SQIVND (reference sequence). V lost 6 bases to trimming and J lost 9 bases; unmatched junction nucleotides: 6. The CDR3 is 13 amino acids.

This clonotype was recorded many times. The V call is TRBV2, the J call TRBJ1-5; D is undetermined. V was pared by 8 bases and J by 4 bases, with 18 bases between. CDR1 SNHLY and CDR2 FYNNEI come from the germline V gene. The CDR3 contains 15 residues. The CDR3 region has the DNA TGTGCCAGCTTTTCAAGGTTACAGACTAATCAGCCCCAGCATTTT. Its translation: CASFSRLQTNQPQHF.

In its sample, this clonotype was seen many times. The gene calls are TRBV30 and TRBJ1-2, with no clear D. The CDR3 sequence is 13 residues long. V shed 7 bases and J shed 7 bases, with 19 bases lying between them. Germline CDR1 is GTSNPN and CDR2 is SVGIG (reference sequence). This CDR3 reads CAFRKVAETGYTF. The CDR3 bases are TGTGCCTTCAGAAAGGTGGCAGAGACTGGCTACACCTTC.

This clonotype has a count of ten or more. The chain has TRBV4-1 and TRBJ1-3; TRBD1 aligns across 7 bases. Per the germline V gene, CDR1 is MGHRA and CDR2 is YSYEKL. The V gene end was trimmed by 0 bases and the J gene end by 4 bases; junction bases not matched to a gene: 12. The CDR3 is 18 amino acids. CDR3 loop: CASSQDRREQGSGNTIYF. CDR3 nucleotide sequence: TGCGCCAGCAGCCAAGATCGCCGAGAACAGGGGTCCGGAAACACCATATATTTT.

The sample holds many counts of this clonotype. This chain connects TRBV6-2 or TRBV6-3 to TRBJ1-1; unclear D gene. Germline CDR1 MNHEY, CDR2 SVGEGT. The V gene lost 4 bases and the J gene lost 0 bases, with 12 bases spanning the gap. The CDR3 consists of 15 residues. CDR3 nucleotides: TGTGCCAGCAGTTCCAGGTCGGCGGTGAACACTGAAGCTTTCTTT. It translates to CASSSRSAVNTEAFF.

This clonotype came up many times. The rearrangement links TRBV2 to TRBJ2-5, with D possibly TRBD1 on 7 matching bases. The CDR3 totals 14 residues. In germline, CDR1 is SNHLY, CDR2 FYNNEI. Trimming left V 3 bases short and J 4 bases short, with 12 bases between. The CDR3 loop reads CASSEGGQIETQYF. The CDR3 coding sequence is TGTGCCAGCAGTGAGGGGGGACAGATAGAGACCCAGTACTTC.

Regarding this clonotype: This likely traces to a read error, being one base from a far larger clone. The J gene is TRBJ2-2, the V gene TRBV6-8; D might be TRBD2 (5 bases). The CDR3 length is 13 residues. Germline V CDR1 and CDR2: MNHGY, SAAAGT. The CDR3 loop reads CASTGFDTGKLFF. CDR3 sequence (DNA): TGTGCCAGCACTGGGTTTGACACCGGGAAGCTGTTTTTT.